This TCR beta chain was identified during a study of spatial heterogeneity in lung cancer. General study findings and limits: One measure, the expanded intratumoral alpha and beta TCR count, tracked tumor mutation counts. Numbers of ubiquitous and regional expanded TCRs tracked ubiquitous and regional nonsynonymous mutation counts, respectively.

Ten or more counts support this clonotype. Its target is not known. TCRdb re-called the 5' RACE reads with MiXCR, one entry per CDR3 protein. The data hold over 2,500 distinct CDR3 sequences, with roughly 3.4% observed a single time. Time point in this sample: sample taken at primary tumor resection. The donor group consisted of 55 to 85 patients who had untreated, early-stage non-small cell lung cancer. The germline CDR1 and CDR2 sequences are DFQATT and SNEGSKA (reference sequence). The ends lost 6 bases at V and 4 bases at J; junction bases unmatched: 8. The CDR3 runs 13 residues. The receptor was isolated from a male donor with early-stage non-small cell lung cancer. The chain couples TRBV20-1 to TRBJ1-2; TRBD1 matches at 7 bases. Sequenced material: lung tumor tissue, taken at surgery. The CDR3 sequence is CSAFIDRAYGYTF. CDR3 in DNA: TGCAGTGCCTTTATCGACAGGGCCTATGGCTACACCTTC.